Listed below are T cell receptor beta chains from one sample, sequenced in a study of cytotoxic CD8 clonotypes in ibrutinib-treated CLL. TCRdb's copy holds only in-frame clones and misses some; the assay was immunoSEQ multiplex PCR. The sample consists of over 120,000 clones, about 70% of them appearing once. The sample here was PBMCs, taken after 24 months of ibrutinib treatment. The receptors were sampled from a human donor with chronic lymphocytic leukemia. Both conserved end residues are part of each CDR3. The D gene is left open where the match is weak. For some rows the clone size is stated as once, few or many, or as a class when expanded; others skip it.

TRBV27	NA	TRBD2	TRBJ2-5	TGTGCCAGCAGTTTAGGGGCTAGCGGGGAGACCCAGTACTTC	CASSLGASGETQYF
TRBV5-1	NA	NA	TRBJ1-5	TGCGCCAGCAGCTTGGGGCAGGGAGGTCAGCCCCAGCATTTT	CASSLGQGGQPQHF
TRBV19	many	NA	TRBJ2-2	TGTGCCAGTATGCGGCAGGGGCTGGCCGGGGAGCTGTTTTTT	CASMRQGLAGELFF
TRBV13	NA	TRBD1	TRBJ2-7	TGTGCCAGCAGCCGCCAACCGGGACAGGGTTACGAGCAGTACTTC	CASSRQPGQGYEQYF
TRBV19	NA	TRBD1	TRBJ1-1	TGTGCCAGTAGTATAGACCCAAGAAGGACAGGGTTGGTTCCCACTGAAGCTTTCTTT	CASSIDPRRTGLVPTEAFF
TRBV28	few	NA	TRBJ2-7	TGTGCCAGCAACGATCCCGGCAGGGCGGGGAAGGAGCAGTACTTC	CASNDPGRAGKEQYF
TRBV5-1	NA	TRBD1	TRBJ1-5	TGCGCCAGCAGTCCCGGGACAGGGCTGGGCAATCAGCCCCAGCATTTT	CASSPGTGLGNQPQHF
TRBV6-1	NA	NA	TRBJ2-7	TGTGCCAGCAGTCAAGGGACATACAACTACGAGCAGTACTTC	CASSQGTYNYEQYF
TRBV19	NA	TRBD1	TRBJ1-1	TGTGCCAGTAGTAAGACAGGGTGGAACACTGAAGCTTTCTTT	CASSKTGWNTEAFF
TRBV7-3	NA	NA	TRBJ2-1	TGTGCCAGCAGCCCAGGGGGACTTGAGCAGTTCTTC	CASSPGGLEQFF
TRBV18	NA	TRBD1	TRBJ2-7	TGTGCCAGCTCAGGTTCACGGGGACAGTCCTACGAGCAGTACTTC	CASSGSRGQSYEQYF
TRBV6-5	NA	NA	TRBJ2-4	TGTGCCAGCAGTCTACGGCAGGGCGGCTCCCCGCACTTC	CASSLRQGGSPHF
TRBV6-4	NA	TRBD2	TRBJ2-3	TGTGCCAGCAGTGCAGGCGGGGGTCAGGCAGATACGCAGTATTTT	CASSAGGGQADTQYF
TRBV7-9	NA	NA	TRBJ2-7	TGTGCCAGCAGCCACGGGACCTACGAGCAGTACTTC	CASSHGTYEQYF
TRBV28	once	NA	TRBJ2-7	TGTGCCAGCAGTTATGGGGCGGCCAGGGACCTCTACGAGCAGTACTTC	CASSYGAARDLYEQYF
TRBV15	NA	TRBD2	TRBJ2-1	TGTGCCACCAGCAGAGACCGGACTAGCAATGAGCAGTTCTTC	CATSRDRTSNEQFF
TRBV7-8	NA	TRBD2	TRBJ2-5	TGTGCCAGCAGCCCCCGGACTAGCGGGAGGGTCGGGGAGACCCAGTACTTC	CASSPRTSGRVGETQYF
TRBV18	NA	TRBD1	TRBJ1-4	TGTGCCAGCTCACCCGGACAGGGGACCGAAAAACTGTTTTTT	CASSPGQGTEKLFF
TRBV28	NA	NA	TRBJ2-3	TGTGCCAGCAGTTTCGGGGGAGCAGATACGCAGTATTTT	CASSFGGADTQYF
TRBV13	NA	NA	TRBJ2-3	TGTGCCAGCACCACGGGGTGGGGGGGCCAGGATACGCAGTATTTT	CASTTGWGGQDTQYF
TRBV7-6	NA	TRBD1	TRBJ2-7	TGTGCCAGCAGCGCGGACAGGGAATCCTACGAGCAGTACTTC	CASSADRESYEQYF
TRBV7-6	NA	TRBD1	TRBJ2-7	TGTGCCAGCAGCCTAGACCCAGGGGGCGAGCAGTACTTC	CASSLDPGGEQYF
TRBV30	NA	NA	TRBJ2-2	TGTGCCCGCCCGAGGGGGGAGAACACCGGGGAGCTGTTTTTT	CARPRGENTGELFF
TRBV5-1	NA	TRBD2	TRBJ2-5	TGCGCCAGCAGCTTGGGGCTAGCGGGAGAGACCCAGTACTTC	CASSLGLAGETQYF
TRBV6-1	few	NA	TRBJ1-5	TGTGCCAGCGGAGGGGACTTCAATCAGCCCCAGCATTTT	CASGGDFNQPQHF
TRBV9	NA	TRBD2	TRBJ2-2	TGTGCCAGCAGCGAGGGGACTAGCGGGGGGGCCCGGAACACCGGGGAGCTGTTTTTT	CASSEGTSGGARNTGELFF
TRBV5-4	NA	NA	TRBJ2-7	TGTGCCACCTCGGACGGTTTGGCCGACGAGCAGTACTTC	CATSDGLADEQYF
TRBV19	NA	NA	TRBJ1-3	TGTGCCAGTAGTATAGTACCCGGCTCTGGAAACACCATATATTTT	CASSIVPGSGNTIYF
TRBV7-2	few	NA	TRBJ2-5	TGTGCCAGCAGCTCCTCGGACAGACGCGGGGCCCAGTACTTC	CASSSSDRRGAQYF
TRBV20-1	few	NA	TRBJ2-7	TGCAGTGCGGGGCTAGCTGAGCAGTACTTC	CSAGLAEQYF
TRBV29-1	NA	NA	TRBJ2-5	TGCAGCGTCACCCGGGACTCCCCAGGGACCCAGTACTTC	CSVTRDSPGTQYF
TRBV29-1	NA	TRBD1	TRBJ2-2	TGCAGCGTTGCGCATCATTTAAAGGGGGCGCTCGGGGAGCTGTTTTTT	CSVAHHLKGALGELFF
TRBV6-1	once	NA	TRBJ2-7	TGTGCCAGCAGTGGGGGGGAGTACTCCTACGAGCAGTACTTC	CASSGGEYSYEQYF
TRBV27	few	NA	TRBJ1-5	TGTGCCAGCAGTCCCGGGACCTCCCTGGAGCCCCAGCATTTT	CASSPGTSLEPQHF
TRBV29-1	once	TRBD1	TRBJ2-7	TGCAGCGCCCAGGGGGCGAGCTACGAGCAGTACTTC	CSAQGASYEQYF
TRBV19	NA	NA	TRBJ2-3	TGTGCCAGTAGTAAGGCCGGAACCACAGATACGCAGTATTTT	CASSKAGTTDTQYF
TRBV19	NA	TRBD1	TRBJ1-3	TGTGCCAGTAGTATCCAGACAGGGGCCAGAAACACCATATATTTT	CASSIQTGARNTIYF